The entry below describes one T cell receptor (beta chain). Antigen: not known. The germline gene is not matched at one end of the junction; a read error may be the cause. There were TCR beta CDR3 regions amplified from RNA transcripts. HTBI primers were the set used in a first-round RT-PCR of the TCR CDR3. MiXCR was run by TCRdb on the multiplex PCR reads, yielding one entry per CDR3 protein. The sample records around 240,000 distinct CDR3 sequences, 15% to 20% being singletons. The sample belongs to a study of T cells in Graves' hyperthyroidism and ophthalmopathy. Any patient presenting with uncontrolled infection, other autoimmune disease, pregnancy or lactation was left out. Diagnosing involved the use of clinical symptoms, serum thyroxine and TRAb, thyroid ultrasound and orbital computed tomography. This CDR3 is 12 amino acids long. From germline, CDR1 is SGHRS and CDR2 YFSETQ. General observations from the study: Most thyroid clonotypes expanded above 0.001 appeared in blood too. Using 13 V-J features, a model discriminated ophthalmopathy from stable hyperthyroidism.

This TCR derives from a woman aged 18-29 years with Graves' ophthalmopathy. The V call is TRBV5-1, the J call TRBJ2-5; D possibly uses TRBD1 or TRBD2 (5 bases each). Sequencing was carried out using blood. The CDR3 is CASSLVGETQHF. The CDR3 DNA reads TGCGCCAGCAGCTTGGTGGGGGAGACCCAGCACTTC.